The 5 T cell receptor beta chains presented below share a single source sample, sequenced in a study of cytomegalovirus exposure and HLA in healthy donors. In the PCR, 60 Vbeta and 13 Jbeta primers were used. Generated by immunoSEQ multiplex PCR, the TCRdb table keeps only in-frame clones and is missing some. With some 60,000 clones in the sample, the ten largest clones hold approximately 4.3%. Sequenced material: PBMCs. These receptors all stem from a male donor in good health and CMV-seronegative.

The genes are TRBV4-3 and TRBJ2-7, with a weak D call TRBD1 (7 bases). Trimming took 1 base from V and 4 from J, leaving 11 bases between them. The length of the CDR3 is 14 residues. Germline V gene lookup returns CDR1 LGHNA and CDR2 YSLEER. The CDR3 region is CASSQVTGRYEQYF. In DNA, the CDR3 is TGCGCCAGCAGCCAAGTGACAGGGAGGTACGAGCAGTACTTC.

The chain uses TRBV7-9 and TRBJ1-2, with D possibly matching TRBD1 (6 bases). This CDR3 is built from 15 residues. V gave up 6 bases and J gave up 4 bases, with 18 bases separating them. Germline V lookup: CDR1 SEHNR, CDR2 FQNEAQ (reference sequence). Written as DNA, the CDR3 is TGTGCCAGCAGGGGATCGGACAGCTTCCTCTATGGCTACACCTTC. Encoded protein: CASRGSDSFLYGYTF.

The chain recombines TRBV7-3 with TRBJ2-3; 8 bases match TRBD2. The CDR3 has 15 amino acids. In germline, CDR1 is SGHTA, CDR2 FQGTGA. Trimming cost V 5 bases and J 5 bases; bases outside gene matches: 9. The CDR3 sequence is CASSISGTRGDTQYF. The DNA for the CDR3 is TGTGCCAGCAGCATTAGCGGGACCCGGGGAGATACGCAGTATTTT.

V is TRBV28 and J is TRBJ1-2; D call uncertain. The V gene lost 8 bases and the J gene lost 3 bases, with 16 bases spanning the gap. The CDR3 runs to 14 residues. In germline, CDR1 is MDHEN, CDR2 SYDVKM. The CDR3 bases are TGTGCCAGCGGAAGCCAGGTGCTGGACTATGGCTACACCTTC. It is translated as CASGSQVLDYGYTF.

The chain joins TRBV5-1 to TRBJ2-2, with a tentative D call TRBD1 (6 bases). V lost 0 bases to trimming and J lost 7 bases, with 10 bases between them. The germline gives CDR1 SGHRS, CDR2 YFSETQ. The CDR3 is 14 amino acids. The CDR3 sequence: CASSLGQAFGELFF. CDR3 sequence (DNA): TGCGCCAGCAGCTTGGGACAGGCCTTCGGGGAGCTGTTTTTT. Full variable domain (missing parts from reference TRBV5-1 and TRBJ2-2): KAGVTQTPRYLIKTRGQQVTLSCSPISGHRSVSWYQQTPGQGLQFLFEYFSETQRNKGNFPGRFSGRQFSNSRSEMNVSTLELGDSALYLCASSLGQAFGELFFGEGSRLTVL.